The sequence of this T cell receptor beta chain was determined in a study of T-cell reconstitution after alpha-beta-depleted transplantation in children (dated by TCRdb to 2016 to 2017). Some background on the complete study: The study quantitatively tracked T-cell immune reconstitution after TCRalphabeta/CD19-depleted allogeneic hematopoietic cell transplantation in children using TCR repertoire profiling. Overall results and qualifications from the work: In some patients, high TCRbeta diversity at day 60 was attributed to recipient T cells and intrathymic progenitors that had survived conditioning. The frequencies of hyperexpanded clones fell over the following months, and after one year, T-cell counts and TCRbeta diversity were mostly attributed to newly produced T cells. The apparently early recovery of alphabetaT-cell counts about two months after transplant reportedly depended on only several hundred rapidly expanded clones that came from non-depleted graft cells.

Spanning cysteine to phenylalanine, the CDR3 consists of 17 amino acids. Only the CDR3 region is kept as DNA, spanning 51 bases read in frame from base 1. V is cut back by 8 bases and J by 2 bases, with 12 bases in the junction unmatched. Per the germline V gene, SGHRS is the CDR1 and YFSETQ is the CDR2. Regarding this clonotype: Its antigen target is currently unknown. No much larger clone is present one base from it, and per-base qualities are unavailable.

The treatment or condition label, read with the paper, signifies: allogeneic hematopoietic cell transplantation with graft depleted of TCRalphabeta T cells and CD19 B cells. TCRalphabeta/CD19-depleted allogeneic hematopoietic cell grafts were given to the transplant recipients, all of whom were children. Library creation used PCR. Sequencing was performed on an Illumina HiSeq 2500. Molecular barcoding was employed in the preparation of TCR libraries, with unique molecular identifiers being used to normalize TCRbeta repertoire quantification. TCRdb cleaned the public reads at Q25 with fastp, built clones with MiXCR and kept in-frame beta chains. Under each unique CDR3 protein, matching rows form one entry showing the most common genes and DNA. Present in this sample are 250,000 to 400,000 distinct CDR3 sequences, approximately 23% of which were seen just once. The ten largest account for approximately 10% of the sample.

The sequence is built from TRBV5-1 and TRBJ2-5, with TRBD2 identical over 13 junction bases. The material was PBMCs, mostly from graft donor cells, obtained 180 days after TCRalphabeta/CD19-depleted stem cell transplant. The sequence derives from a male patient younger than 18 who had a stem cell transplant for acute lymphoblastic leukemia, so the T cells may come from the graft donor. The nucleotides are TGCGCCAGAAGCCCACCAGGGACTAGCGGGAATCAAGAGACCCAGTACTTC. Its protein is CARSPPGTSGNQETQYF.